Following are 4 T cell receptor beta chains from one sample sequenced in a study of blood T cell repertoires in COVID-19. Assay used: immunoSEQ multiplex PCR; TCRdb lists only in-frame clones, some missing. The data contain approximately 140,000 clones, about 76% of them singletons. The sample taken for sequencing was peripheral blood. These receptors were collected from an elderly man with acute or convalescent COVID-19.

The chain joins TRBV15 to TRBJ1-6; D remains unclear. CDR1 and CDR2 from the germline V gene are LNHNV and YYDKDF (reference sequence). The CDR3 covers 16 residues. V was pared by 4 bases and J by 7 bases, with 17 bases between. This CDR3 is CATSTRRGVGNSPLHF. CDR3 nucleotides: TGTGCCACCAGCACCCGTCGCGGGGTTGGGAATTCACCCCTCCACTTT.

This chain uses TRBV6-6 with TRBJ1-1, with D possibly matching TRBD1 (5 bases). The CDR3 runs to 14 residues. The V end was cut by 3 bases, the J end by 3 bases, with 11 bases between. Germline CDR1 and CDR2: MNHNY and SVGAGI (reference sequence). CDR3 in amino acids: CASSYFGGDTEAFF. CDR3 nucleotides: TGTGCCAGCAGTTATTTCGGGGGGGACACTGAAGCTTTCTTT.

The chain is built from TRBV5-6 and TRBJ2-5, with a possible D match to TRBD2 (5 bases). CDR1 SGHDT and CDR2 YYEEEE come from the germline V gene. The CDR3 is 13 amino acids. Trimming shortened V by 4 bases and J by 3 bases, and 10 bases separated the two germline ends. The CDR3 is CASSGGLKETQYF. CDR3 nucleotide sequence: TGTGCCAGCAGCGGCGGGTTAAAAGAGACCCAGTACTTC. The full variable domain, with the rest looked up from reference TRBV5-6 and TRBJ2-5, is DAGVTQSPTHLIKTRGQQVTLRCSPKSGHDTVSWYQQALGQGPQFIFQYYEEEERQRGNFPDRFSGHQFPNYSSELNVNALLLGDSALYLCASSGGLKETQYFGPGTRLLVL.

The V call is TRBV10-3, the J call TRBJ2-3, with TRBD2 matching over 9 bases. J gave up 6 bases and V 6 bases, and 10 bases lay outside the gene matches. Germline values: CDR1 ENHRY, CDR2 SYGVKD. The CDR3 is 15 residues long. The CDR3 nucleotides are TGTGCCATCAGACGGGACTTCAGCGGGGGGGATACGCAGTATTTT. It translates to CAIRRDFSGGDTQYF.